These 29 T cell receptor beta chains share one sample of origin, sequenced in a study of cytomegalovirus exposure and HLA in healthy donors. PCR primers comprised 60 Vbeta and 13 Jbeta primers. Clones were sequenced by immunoSEQ multiplex PCR, and TCRdb holds only the in-frame ones, with some missing. The repertoire consists of some 150,000 clones, with 82% occurring once and the leading ten covering about 3.2%. The sample comprised PBMCs. The receptors originated from a man between 18 and 35 years old in good health and CMV-seropositive.

V and J are TRBV5-6 and TRBJ1-1; TRBD1 agrees at 10 bases. The germline V gene has CDR1 SGHDT and CDR2 YYEEEE. Trimming removed 0 bases from V and 8 bases from J; junction bases left unmatched: 1. The CDR3 length is 13 residues. Written as DNA, the CDR3 is TGTGCCAGCAGCTTGGGACAGGGGGCCGAAGCTTTCTTT. Amino acid sequence: CASSLGQGAEAFF.

The chain employs TRBV11-2 and TRBJ1-1; D may be TRBD1 (5 bases). The CDR3 runs 15 residues. Germline V gene lookup returns CDR1 SGHAT and CDR2 FQNNGV. With 6 bases removed from V and 1 base from J, the gap between germline ends came to 15 bases. DNA of the CDR3: TGTGCCAGCAGTCTCATGGGACTCCCGAACACTGAAGCTTTCTTT. Protein product: CASSLMGLPNTEAFF.

The V gene is TRBV28, the J gene TRBJ1-3; D gene uncertain. With 2 bases removed from V and 4 bases from J, the gap between germline ends came to 12 bases. The length of the CDR3 is 15 residues. Per the germline V gene, CDR1 is MDHEN and CDR2 is SYDVKM. The CDR3 DNA is TGTGCCAGCAGTTTAAGCTCATCGATAGGAAACACCATATATTTT. It is translated as CASSLSSSIGNTIYF.

This chain connects TRBV19 to TRBJ1-1; possibly TRBD1 for D (5 bases). In germline, CDR1 is LNHDA, CDR2 SQIVND (reference sequence). The CDR3 extends over 14 amino acids. V was shortened by 11 bases and J by 6 bases, with 22 bases between the two germline ends. Here the CDR3 DNA reads TGTGCCGGAAGTACAGAACAGCCGGGGGCTGAAGCTTTCTTT. This codes for CAGSTEQPGAEAFF.

This chain connects TRBV28 to TRBJ2-3; perhaps TRBD1 as D (5 bases). V gave up 3 bases and J gave up 4 bases, with 14 bases separating them. This CDR3 spans 15 amino acids. Germline V gene data show CDR1 as MDHEN and CDR2 as SYDVKM. CDR3 nucleotides: TGTGCCAGCAGTTTTGGGTATAGGGGTGCAGATACGCAGTATTTT. This translates into CASSFGYRGADTQYF.

The V call is TRBV19, the J call TRBJ2-1, with 13 bases aligning to TRBD2. The CDR3 is 17 residues long. J gave up 3 bases and V 5 bases, and 7 bases lay outside the gene matches. Germline-derived CDR1 and CDR2 are LNHDA and SQIVND (reference sequence). Here the CDR3 DNA reads TGTGCCAGTAGTCCCGGACTAGCGGGAGCTAGCTACAATGAGCAGTTCTTC. This translates into CASSPGLAGASYNEQFF.

In this sample, this clone turned up a few times. The rearrangement joins TRBV6-5 to TRBJ1-1; tentative D call: TRBD1 (5 bases). Germline V gene data show CDR1 as MNHEY and CDR2 as SVGAGI. The length of the CDR3 is 15 residues. The V gene lost 8 bases and the J gene lost 1 base, with 17 bases spanning the gap. The CDR3 protein is CASGSRGSGNTEAFF. The CDR3 nucleotides read TGTGCCAGCGGGTCCCGGGGGAGTGGGAACACTGAAGCTTTCTTT.

The rearrangement joins TRBV7-3 to TRBJ2-1; 9 bases match TRBD2. Germline V lookup: CDR1 SGHTA, CDR2 FQGTGA. V trimming: 1 base; J trimming: 8 bases; junction bases outside the gene matches: 12. This CDR3 region has 17 residues. As DNA, the CDR3 is TGTGCCAGCAGCTTAAAACCAGCGGGAGGCCCAGTAGATGAGCAGTTCTTC. Translating gives CASSLKPAGGPVDEQFF.

This chain links TRBV28 with TRBJ2-5; possibly TRBD2 for D (5 bases). V was shortened by 11 bases and J by 4 bases, with 8 bases between the two germline ends. From germline, CDR1 is MDHEN and CDR2 SYDVKM. The CDR3 totals 10 residues. The CDR3 coding sequence is TGTGCCCAGAGCGGAGAGACCCAGTACTTC. This translates into CAQSGETQYF.

The V call is TRBV14, the J call TRBJ1-2; 8 positions agree with TRBD1. Trimming removed 4 bases from V and 10 bases from J; junction bases left unmatched: 8. From germline, CDR1 is SGHDN and CDR2 FVKESK. The CDR3 is 13 amino acids. This CDR3 is CASSPSDRGVYTF. For the CDR3, the DNA is TGTGCCAGCAGCCCCTCAGACAGGGGCGTCTACACCTTC.

The chain combines TRBV28 with TRBJ1-1; TRBD1 aligns across 8 bases. Trimming cost V 2 bases and J 4 bases; bases outside gene matches: 6. The germline CDR1 and CDR2 sequences are MDHEN and SYDVKM. The CDR3 is made up of 15 amino acids. The CDR3 sequence is CASSLRQGSFTEAFF. CDR3 nucleotides: TGTGCCAGCAGTTTAAGACAGGGGAGTTTCACTGAAGCTTTCTTT.

This clone turned up a few times. The chain is built from TRBV30 and TRBJ2-1; the match to TRBD2 covers 11 bases. Germline trimming cut 1 base from V and 5 bases from J; bases unmatched to any gene: 4. CDR1 GTSNPN and CDR2 SVGIG come from the germline V gene (reference sequence). This CDR3 region has 15 residues. Here the CDR3 reads CAWSGLAGTDNEQFF. The CDR3 nucleotides read TGTGCCTGGAGTGGACTAGCGGGAACGGACAATGAGCAGTTCTTC.

The chain uses TRBV5-1 and TRBJ1-3, with a weak D call TRBD1 (6 bases). The germline V gene encodes CDR1 SGHRS and CDR2 YFSETQ. This CDR3 is built from 17 residues. V lost 0 bases and J lost 1, with 14 bases in between. The CDR3 sequence is CASSLGQGLDSGNTIYF. CDR3 nucleotide sequence: TGCGCCAGCAGCTTGGGGCAGGGGTTAGATTCTGGAAACACCATATATTTT.

The V gene is TRBV6-5, the J gene TRBJ1-2; 9 nucleotides line up with TRBD1. Germline V CDR1 and CDR2: MNHEY, SVGAGI. V lost 1 base to trimming and J lost 11 bases; unmatched junction nucleotides: 5. This CDR3 region has 13 residues. CDR3 region: CASSYWTGALYTF. The CDR3 bases are TGTGCCAGCAGTTACTGGACAGGGGCTCTTTACACCTTC.

On this clone: A junction end diverges from the germline sequence, so it may reflect a read error. Other nucleotide sequences from this sample produce the same CDR3. The rearrangement links TRBV7-9 to TRBJ2-7; 8 bases line up with TRBD1. CDR1 and CDR2 from the germline V gene are SEHNR and FQNEAQ (reference sequence). The CDR3 has 12 amino acids. The CDR3 coding sequence is TGTTCCAGCAGCTTAGACAGGGGCGAGCAGTACTTC. Protein: CSSSLDRGEQYF.

The V gene is TRBV18, the J gene TRBJ2-2; possible D gene TRBD2, 5 bases. The CDR3 consists of 16 residues. V lost 2 bases and J lost 0, with 10 bases in between. Germline assignment: CDR1 KGHSH and CDR2 LQKENI. For the CDR3, the DNA is TGTGCCAGCTCACCAGGACTGAATACGAACACCGGGGAGCTGTTTTTT. Translation gives CASSPGLNTNTGELFF.

The V gene is TRBV4-1, the J gene TRBJ2-1; 11 bases agree with TRBD2. CDR3 length: 17 amino acids. Germline values: CDR1 MGHRA, CDR2 YSYEKL. Trimming cost V 2 bases and J 5 bases; bases outside gene matches: 8. The CDR3 loop reads CASSQSVTSGINNEQFF. The CDR3, as DNA: TGCGCCAGCAGCCAATCCGTGACTAGCGGGATAAACAATGAGCAGTTCTTC.

The chain employs TRBV6-4 and TRBJ1-5; D might be TRBD1 (6 bases). Per the germline V gene, CDR1 is MRHNA and CDR2 is SNTAGT. This CDR3 is 15 amino acids long. The V end was cut by 5 bases, the J end by 1 base, with 12 bases between. DNA of the CDR3: TGTGCCAGCAGTCCAGAGGGGGGGAGCAATCAGCCCCAGCATTTT. Protein product: CASSPEGGSNQPQHF.

This chain uses TRBV5-1 with TRBJ2-2; no clear D. Germline CDR1 is SGHRS and CDR2 is YFSETQ. CDR3 length: 14 residues. V shed 4 bases and J shed 1 base, with 8 bases lying between them. The CDR3 nucleotides are TGCGCCAGCAGCCCCAGTCAGAACACCGGGGAGCTGTTTTTT. Protein sequence: CASSPSQNTGELFF.

This chain uses TRBV18 with TRBJ2-1; 7 positions agree with TRBD2. The CDR3 is 14 residues long. Germline CDR1 reads KGHSH; CDR2 reads LQKENI. The V gene end was trimmed by 10 bases and the J gene end by 5 bases; junction bases not matched to a gene: 11. The chain's CDR3 is CATVPGLRHNEQFF. The CDR3 bases are TGTGCCACCGTACCGGGACTACGACACAATGAGCAGTTCTTC.

The rearrangement links TRBV7-9 to TRBJ1-2, with D possibly TRBD1 on 6 matching bases. Germline values: CDR1 SEHNR, CDR2 FQNEAQ (reference sequence). With 5 bases removed from V and 0 bases from J, the gap between germline ends came to 13 bases. The CDR3 runs to 15 residues. The CDR3 DNA reads TGTGCCAGCAGCACCCGACAGGCGCCTAACTATGGCTACACCTTC. This translates into CASSTRQAPNYGYTF.

As to this clone: Other DNA variants within this sample encode the same CDR3. This rearrangement joins TRBV11-2 to TRBJ2-1; 11 nucleotides match TRBD2. The V segment lost 3 bases and the J segment 0 bases; nucleotides outside the gene matches: 1. Germline CDR1 is SGHAT and CDR2 is FQNNGV. The CDR3 spans 16 residues. The CDR3 DNA sequence: TGTGCCAGCAGCTTCACTAGCGGGAGCTCCTACAATGAGCAGTTCTTC. Translated, it gives CASSFTSGSSYNEQFF.

The CDR3 coding sequence is TGCGCCAGCAGCCAAGGATCCCCAGCTGAAGCTTTCTTT. Translation: CASSQGSPAEAFF. The chain has TRBV4-1 and TRBJ1-1, with no clear D. Trimming pared 1 base from V and 6 bases from J, leaving 9 bases between. CDR1 and CDR2 from the germline V gene are MGHRA and YSYEKL. The CDR3 has 13 residues.

This chain connects TRBV7-9 to TRBJ1-2; D might be TRBD1 (5 bases). The CDR3 has 15 amino acids. The V gene's germline CDR1 is SEHNR and CDR2 FQNEAQ (reference sequence). Trimming removed 4 bases at V and 2 bases at J, with 14 bases between. The CDR3 sequence: CASSSNRGGNYGYTF. CDR3 bases: TGTGCCAGCAGCTCAAACCGGGGGGGAAACTATGGCTACACCTTC.

The count of this clone is one. This sequence joins TRBV6-5 and TRBJ1-1, with 9 bases lining up with TRBD1. The germline gives CDR1 MNHEY, CDR2 SVGAGI. The trim removed 0 bases at V and 1 base at J, leaving 0 bases unmatched. The CDR3 runs to 15 residues. In DNA form, the CDR3 reads TGTGCCAGCAGTTACTCGGGACAGGGGAACACTGAAGCTTTCTTT. It specifies CASSYSGQGNTEAFF.

V gene TRBV6-5 combines with J gene TRBJ2-7; D may be TRBD1 (6 bases). The germline V gene encodes CDR1 MNHEY and CDR2 SVGAGI. This CDR3 spans 15 amino acids. Trimming removed 6 bases from V and 3 bases from J, with 18 bases in between. The CDR3 spells CASRQGPLPRYEQYF. The CDR3 DNA is TGTGCCAGCAGACAGGGCCCTCTGCCGCGCTACGAGCAGTACTTC.

This chain connects TRBV19 to TRBJ1-1; D is perhaps TRBD1 (6 bases). CDR3 length: 15 residues. V was clipped by 3 bases and J by 5 bases, with 16 bases between them. Germline CDR1 reads LNHDA; CDR2 reads SQIVND (reference sequence). DNA of the CDR3: TGTGCCAGTAGTATGGTGGGGGGGGCGAGGACTGAAGCTTTCTTT. Its protein is CASSMVGGARTEAFF.

The V call is TRBV14, the J call TRBJ2-1; D is unresolved. The CDR3 is 13 residues long. Trimming cost V 1 base and J 5 bases, with 6 bases left between them. Germline CDR1 reads SGHDN; CDR2 reads FVKESK. CDR3 residues: CASSQVFDNEQFF. The CDR3 nucleotides are TGTGCCAGCAGCCAAGTCTTCGACAATGAGCAGTTCTTC.

The gene calls are TRBV29-1 and TRBJ1-5; D unresolved. The V gene lost 4 bases and the J gene lost 3 bases, with 10 bases spanning the gap. The CDR3 consists of 13 residues. Germline CDR1 is SQVTM and CDR2 is ANQGSEA. Here the CDR3 reads CSVARGLNQPQHF. DNA of the CDR3: TGCAGCGTTGCCCGGGGTCTCAATCAGCCCCAGCATTTT.